This TCR beta chain is from a study of blood T cell repertoires in COVID-19. Study-wide context: Researchers got acute and convalescent COVID-19 samples from the United States, Italy and Spain. PBMCs, B-cell-depleted T cells, or T cells provided the cDNA or gDNA that made up the material.

This CDR3 is 18 amino acids long. Germline-derived CDR1 and CDR2 are MNHEY and SVGEGT. Losses at the gene ends were 5 bases for V and 4 bases for J; bases not matched to a gene: 17. Per the original data handling: From reference gene primer amplification, estimates of nucleated cell counts were derived. Profiled with immunoSEQ multiplex PCR; TCRdb holds only in-frame clones, not every one. The V and J calls and clone size are taken from that table; D and trimming were inferred from the DNA. Of over 150,000 clones listed, more than 60% are singletons. J is TRBJ1-2 and V is TRBV6-2 or TRBV6-3; TRBD1 aligns across 9 bases. This TCR came from a man aged 65 to 85 with acute or convalescent COVID-19. The sequencing input was peripheral blood. The CDR3 loop reads CASSAYRYRDRVFYGYTF. The CDR3 bases are TGTGCCAGCAGTGCATATAGATATCGGGACAGGGTATTCTATGGCTACACCTTC.